Following are 28 T cell receptor beta chains from one sample sequenced in a study of cytomegalovirus exposure and HLA in healthy donors. Libraries were prepared by immunoSEQ multiplex PCR; TCRdb keeps only in-frame clonotypes and omits some of them. This sample has hundreds of thousands of clones; approximately 90% occur once, and the top ten carry 2.6%. Specimen: PBMCs. The receptor source for this set is a man younger than 30 in good health and CMV-seronegative.

This clone occurred once. This chain uses TRBV5-1 with TRBJ1-3; 7 positions match TRBD1. The CDR3 consists of 14 residues. The germline V gene has CDR1 SGHRS and CDR2 YFSETQ. The trim removed 5 bases at V and 2 bases at J, leaving 4 bases unmatched. The CDR3 region has the DNA TGCGCCAGCAGACTGGGGACAGCTGGAAACACCATATATTTT. This sequence encodes CASRLGTAGNTIYF.

This chain uses TRBV5-1 with TRBJ2-7; no reliable D call. The V end lost 4 bases, the J end lost 5 bases, and 7 bases lay between the germline ends. The CDR3 length is 11 residues. Germline CDR1 SGHRS, CDR2 YFSETQ. CDR3 sequence (DNA): TGCGCCAGCAGCCGCGCGGACGAGCAGTACTTC. This encodes CASSRADEQYF.

J is TRBJ2-7 and V is TRBV6-5; TRBD1 agrees at 7 bases. After removal of 4 bases from V and 4 bases from J, the junction contained 13 bases not matched to a gene. The germline V gene has CDR1 MNHEY and CDR2 SVGAGI. The CDR3 totals 16 residues. The CDR3 loop reads CASSLRQGAGSYEQYF. The DNA for the CDR3 is TGTGCCAGCAGTTTACGACAGGGAGCAGGATCGTACGAGCAGTACTTC.

In regard to this clone: Other DNA variants within this sample encode the same CDR3. This sequence joins TRBV27 and TRBJ2-7; 9 bases agree with TRBD1. CDR1 and CDR2 from the germline V gene are MNHEY and SMNVEV (reference sequence). CDR3 size: 14 residues. Unmatched junction bases numbered 3, after V lost 4 bases and J lost 2 bases. Written as DNA, the CDR3 is TGTGCCAGCAGTTATAGGACAGGGGCCTACGAGCAGTACTTC. Translation: CASSYRTGAYEQYF.

CDR3 protein: CSVAGGALKNTEAFF. As DNA, the CDR3 is TGCAGCGTCGCAGGGGGCGCGCTAAAGAACACTGAAGCTTTCTTT. The chain carries TRBV29-1 and TRBJ1-1, with 8 positions matching TRBD1. V shed 6 bases, J shed 1 base, and the junction held 10 bases outside the gene matches. This CDR3 is 15 amino acids long. Germline CDR1 is SQVTM and CDR2 is ANQGSEA.

The chain carries TRBV7-2 and TRBJ2-1; 10 nucleotides align to TRBD2. The V segment lost 2 bases and the J segment 10 bases; nucleotides outside the gene matches: 5. The CDR3 runs to 14 residues. CDR1 SGHTA and CDR2 FQGNSA come from the germline V gene. The CDR3 sequence: CASSLSLAGEEQFF. The CDR3 nucleotides are TGTGCCAGCAGCTTAAGCCTAGCGGGAGAGGAGCAGTTCTTC.

This chain links TRBV4-3 with TRBJ2-3; D is perhaps TRBD2 (6 bases). CDR3 length equals 20 residues. The germline V gene has CDR1 LGHNA and CDR2 YSLEER. Deletions cut 4 bases from V and 2 bases from J, with 28 bases between. This CDR3 reads CASSLYYDMEGAGLTDTQYF. CDR3 bases: TGCGCCAGCAGCCTGTACTACGATATGGAGGGAGCAGGCCTCACAGATACGCAGTATTTT.

The chain carries TRBV6-6 and TRBJ2-7; 9 bases fit TRBD1. The CDR3 contains 15 residues. V lost 6 bases, J lost 4 bases, and 10 bases stayed unmatched. The germline V gene has CDR1 MNHNY and CDR2 SVGAGI (reference sequence). This chain's CDR3 is CASSRQPDRGYEQYF. DNA for the CDR3: TGTGCCAGCAGCAGACAACCCGACAGGGGGTACGAGCAGTACTTC.

The chain has TRBV18 and TRBJ1-1; 8 bases line up with TRBD1. After removal of 3 bases from V and 4 bases from J, the junction contained 7 bases not matched to a gene. There are 15 residues in the CDR3. Per the germline V gene, CDR1 is KGHSH and CDR2 is LQKENI. CDR3 DNA: TGTGCCAGCTCACCTCCAGGGGGCATCGGCACTGAAGCTTTCTTT. This sequence encodes CASSPPGGIGTEAFF.

This clone was seen a handful of times. The rearrangement links TRBV4-1 to TRBJ2-7; D may be TRBD1 (6 bases). Per germline, CDR1 MGHRA and CDR2 YSYEKL. The CDR3 contains 15 residues. V gave up 0 bases and J gave up 2 bases, with 11 bases separating them. This CDR3 is CASSQDDRRPYEQYF. CDR3 sequence (DNA): TGCGCCAGCAGCCAAGATGACAGGCGACCCTACGAGCAGTACTTC.

This chain links TRBV4-1 with TRBJ2-1; 8 bases align to TRBD2. Germline V lookup: CDR1 MGHRA, CDR2 YSYEKL. Unmatched junction bases numbered 7, after V lost 1 base and J lost 2 bases. There are 17 residues in the CDR3. The CDR3 DNA reads as TGCGCCAGCAGCCAAGTAGGACTAGCCGGAACCTACAATGAGCAGTTCTTC. Amino acids: CASSQVGLAGTYNEQFF.

This sequence joins TRBV28 and TRBJ1-1; D not certain. This CDR3 is built from 12 residues. V dropped 4 bases and J dropped 4 bases, with 7 bases sitting between them. Germline lookup yields CDR1 MDHEN and CDR2 SYDVKM. The CDR3 reads CASSSATTEAFF. In DNA form, the CDR3 reads TGTGCCAGCAGTTCCGCTACCACTGAAGCTTTCTTT.

The chain has TRBV25-1 and TRBJ1-1; 8 bases are shared with TRBD1. Unmatched junction bases numbered 6, after V lost 1 base and J lost 5 bases. The V gene's germline CDR1 is MGHDK and CDR2 SYGVNS. This CDR3 contains 15 residues. CDR3 loop: CASSESQTGATEAFF. Here the CDR3 DNA reads TGTGCCAGCAGTGAATCACAGACAGGGGCAACTGAAGCTTTCTTT.

V gene TRBV11-3 combines with J gene TRBJ2-2; perhaps TRBD1 as D (6 bases). Germline V lookup: CDR1 SGHNT, CDR2 YENEEA. The CDR3 sequence is 14 residues long. With 5 bases removed from V and 8 bases from J, the gap between germline ends came to 15 bases. CDR3 sequence reads: CASSAQGPEGELFF. Here the CDR3 DNA reads TGTGCCAGCAGCGCCCAGGGGCCCGAGGGGGAGCTGTTTTTT.

This chain joins TRBV9 and TRBJ2-1; 8 positions agree with TRBD2. Germline V gives CDR1 SGDLS, CDR2 YYNGEE. V lost 0 bases, J lost 0 bases, and 8 bases stayed unmatched. This CDR3 is 18 amino acids long. The CDR3 DNA follows: TGTGCCAGCAGCGTAGAAGGTCTAGCGGGTAGCTCCTACAATGAGCAGTTCTTC. Residues: CASSVEGLAGSSYNEQFF.

This sequence joins TRBV6-1 and TRBJ1-2, with 7 bases that match TRBD1. This CDR3 contains 18 residues. Germline CDR1 MNHNS, CDR2 SASEGT. V gave up 3 bases and J gave up 2 bases; unmatched junction bases: 15. In nucleotides, the CDR3 is TGTGCCAGCAGTGAGGACCACCCCGGGACAGCCTCAAACTATGGCTACACCTTC. Translation: CASSEDHPGTASNYGYTF.

The V and J genes are TRBV7-9 and TRBJ2-7; D may be TRBD1 (5 bases). The germline gives CDR1 SEHNR, CDR2 FQNEAQ (reference sequence). Deletions cut 3 bases from V and 6 bases from J, with 12 bases between. The CDR3 consists of 13 residues. In DNA, the CDR3 is TGTGCCAGCAGCTTCTCAGGGCTCAGCGAGCAGTACTTC. Its protein is CASSFSGLSEQYF.

The CDR3 DNA follows: TGTGCCAGCAGCTTTCGGGGTGAAAAACTGTTTTTT. It specifies CASSFRGEKLFF. V usage is TRBV7-2 and J usage is TRBJ1-4; D call uncertain. V was trimmed by 3 bases and J by 7 bases, leaving 6 bases between them. Looked up from germline, CDR1 is SGHTA and CDR2 is FQGNSA. The CDR3 sequence is 12 residues long.

This clone was observed once. This chain connects TRBV5-6 to TRBJ2-3, with 10 bases matching TRBD1. The CDR3 is 16 residues long. Germline V gene data show CDR1 as SGHDT and CDR2 as YYEEEE. The V segment lost 0 bases and the J segment 0 bases; nucleotides outside the gene matches: 1. CDR3 coding DNA: TGTGCCAGCAGCTTGGGGACAGGGGGAAGCACAGATACGCAGTATTTT. Translation gives CASSLGTGGSTDTQYF.

The chain has TRBV28 and TRBJ1-1, with no clear D. V was trimmed by 4 bases and J by 6 bases, leaving 12 bases between them. The CDR3 covers 13 residues. The V gene's germline CDR1 is MDHEN and CDR2 SYDVKM. The CDR3 region is CASSSPGRAEAFF. The CDR3 bases are TGTGCCAGCAGTTCCCCCGGGAGGGCTGAAGCTTTCTTT.

V gene TRBV6-5 combines with J gene TRBJ2-7, with a weak D call TRBD2 (6 bases). CDR1 and CDR2 (germline): MNHEY, SVGAGI. V gave up 5 bases and J gave up 5 bases, with 13 bases separating them. This CDR3 is 13 amino acids long. The CDR3 protein is CASSLTSPDEQYF. The CDR3 DNA reads TGTGCCAGCAGTCTGACTAGTCCGGACGAGCAGTACTTC.

The chain is built from TRBV11-2 and TRBJ2-3; TRBD1 matches 8 bases. The CDR3 spans 15 residues. V dropped 5 bases and J dropped 4; count of bases not matched to a gene: 8. Germline V gives CDR1 SGHAT, CDR2 FQNNGV. CDR3 loop: CASSPRDRYSDTQYF. DNA of the CDR3: TGTGCCAGCAGCCCGCGGGACAGGTATTCAGATACGCAGTATTTT.

This rearrangement joins TRBV14 to TRBJ2-7; 8 bases align to TRBD2. J gave up 0 bases and V 8 bases, and 3 bases lay outside the gene matches. The CDR3 spans 13 residues. Germline CDR1 and CDR2: SGHDN and FVKESK. This CDR3 reads CASRGGSSYEQYF. Here the CDR3 DNA reads TGTGCCAGCCGGGGGGGGAGCTCCTACGAGCAGTACTTC.

This chain connects TRBV4-2 to TRBJ2-7; 8 bases match TRBD2. After removal of 2 bases from V and 3 bases from J, the junction contained 9 bases not matched to a gene. This CDR3 has 16 residues. Germline V lookup: CDR1 LGHNA, CDR2 YNFKEQ. The CDR3, as DNA: TGTGCCAGCAGCCAACCCCCGGGAAGCGGGGGCTACGAGCAGTACTTC. This translates into CASSQPPGSGGYEQYF.

This clone was recorded a few times. The gene calls are TRBV29-1 and TRBJ1-1; D gene uncertain. The ends were cut back, 7 bases at V and 1 base at J, with 7 bases in the middle. The CDR3 runs 11 residues. Germline V CDR1 and CDR2: SQVTM, ANQGSEA. Here the CDR3 DNA reads TGCAGCGATGACGGGAACACTGAAGCTTTCTTT. It encodes CSDDGNTEAFF.

This chain uses TRBV30 with TRBJ2-5, with D perhaps TRBD2 (6 bases). CDR1 and CDR2 from the germline V gene are GTSNPN and SVGIG (reference sequence). V lost 0 bases, J lost 9 bases, and 17 bases lay in between. This CDR3 has 14 amino acids. CDR3 in amino acids: CAWSVGASAEAQYF. For the CDR3, the DNA is TGTGCCTGGAGTGTAGGGGCTAGCGCCGAGGCCCAGTACTTC.

The chain joins TRBV7-2 to TRBJ1-5; D is undetermined. V dropped 1 base and J dropped 0 bases, with 10 bases sitting between them. The V gene's germline CDR1 is SGHTA and CDR2 FQGNSA. The CDR3 runs to 16 residues. CDR3 in DNA: TGTGCCAGCAGCTTAGGTAGTCTCTATAGCAATCAGCCCCAGCATTTT. As protein: CASSLGSLYSNQPQHF.

The V and J genes are TRBV7-9 and TRBJ1-2; D is possibly TRBD1 (6 bases). Trimming pared 0 bases from V and 6 bases from J, leaving 8 bases between. Per germline, CDR1 SEHNR and CDR2 FQNEAQ (reference sequence). The CDR3 contains 13 residues. CDR3 nucleotides: TGTGCCAGCAGCTTAGCTAACAGGGATGGCTACACCTTC. The encoded protein is CASSLANRDGYTF. The full variable domain, completed using reference TRBV7-9 and TRBJ1-2, is DTGVSQNPRHKITKRGQNVTFRCDPISEHNRLYWYRQTLGQGPEFLTYFQNEAQLEKSRLLSDRFSAERPKGSFSTLEIQRTEQGDSAMYLCASSLANRDGYTFGSGTRLTVV.